This T cell receptor (beta chain) was captured in a study of response to subunit inactivated influenza vaccine. TCRdb itself ran the RT-PCR reads through MiXCR, one entry per CDR3 protein. The repertoire holds about 570,000 distinct CDR3 sequences, with roughly 12% as singletons. The CDR3 is made up of 13 amino acids. Germline loops: CDR1 SGHTA, CDR2 FQGNSA. Trimming shortened V by 1 base and J by 5 bases, and 8 bases separated the two germline ends. This clonotype was seen repeatedly, ten times or more. These data are also associated with another study on T cells expressing NK-cell markers. That investigation notes: A 5'RACE template switching approach incorporating UMIs was used to make TCR beta cDNA.

The chain links TRBV7-2 to TRBJ2-5; no firm D call. The sequencing used PBMCs from blood, collected on the day of vaccination. The clonotype was recovered from a man aged 50 or older who received an inactivated influenza vaccine. The CDR3 region is CASSLGPGETQYF. CDR3 coding DNA: TGTGCCAGCAGCTTAGGACCCGGGGAGACCCAGTACTTC.